Given below is one T cell receptor beta chain in context. This receptor's antigen is unknown. Base qualities were left out, and no much larger clone turns up one base away. Sequencing took place on an Illumina HiSeq 1500. TCRdb took the public reads, trimmed them with fastp at Q25, ran MiXCR for clone calling and kept in-frame beta chains. Rows with a matching CDR3 protein are joined into one entry that keeps the most common DNA and genes. This sample is represented by more than 500,000 distinct CDR3 sequences; approximately 17% of them were singletons. 20% to 30% of the sample is taken by the ten largest. The data originate from a study of T cell repertoires in cytomegalovirus infection (dated by TCRdb to the late 2010s). Broadly, across the study: Donor HLA type was relevant to the analysis, because carriage of CMV infection together with the matching HLA type was indicated by public TCR beta signatures.

Including the terminal cysteine and phenylalanine, the CDR3 comprises 19 residues. CDR3 DNA only is kept here, 57 bases in frame from base 1. The V end gives up 4 bases and the J end 4 bases, leaving 18 bases in the junction not matched to a gene. The research as a whole found: In the ex vivo response, HLA-C-restricted CMV-specific TCR beta clonotypes were dominant, and in two of eight donors the single most frequent clonotype came from this HLA-C-restricted group. Carriers of CMV infection plus the relevant HLA type were discriminated by the cumulative frequency of public TCR beta family members in the study cohort and in an independent approximately 350-donor cohort.

This receptor chain uses TRBV12-3 or TRBV12-4 and TRBJ1-5; 8 of the junction bases match TRBD1. The clonotype comes from a human donor in good health (CMV status not recorded). Some clones in this sample may be carry-over from other donors' samples. Sample: CD8+ T cells from PBMCs. The CDR3 in this case is CASSSPPTGGDVSNQPQHF. The nucleotide sequence is TGTGCCAGCAGTTCCCCCCCTACAGGGGGGGATGTGAGTAATCAGCCCCAGCATTTT.